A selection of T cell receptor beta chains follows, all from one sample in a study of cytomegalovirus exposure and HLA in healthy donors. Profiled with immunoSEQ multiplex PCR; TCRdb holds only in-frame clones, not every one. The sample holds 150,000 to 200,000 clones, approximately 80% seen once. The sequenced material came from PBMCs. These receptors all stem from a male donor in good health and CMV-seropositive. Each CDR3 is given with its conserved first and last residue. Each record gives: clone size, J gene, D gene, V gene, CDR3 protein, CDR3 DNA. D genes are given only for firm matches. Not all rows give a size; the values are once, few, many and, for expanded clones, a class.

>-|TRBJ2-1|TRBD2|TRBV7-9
CSSSLGLAAGATNEQFF
TGTTCCAGCAGCTTGGGGTTGGCGGCGGGAGCAACTAATGAGCAGTTCTTC
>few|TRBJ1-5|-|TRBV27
CASSWGRNQPQHF
TGTGCCAGCAGTTGGGGGCGCAATCAGCCCCAGCATTTT
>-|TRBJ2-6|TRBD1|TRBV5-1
CASGQASGANVLTF
TGCGCCAGCGGACAGGCGTCTGGGGCCAACGTCCTGACTTTC
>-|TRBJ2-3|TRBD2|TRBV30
CAWKGGRAGTDTQYF
TGTGCCTGGAAGGGCGGGAGGGCCGGCACAGATACGCAGTATTTT
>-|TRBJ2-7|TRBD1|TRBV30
CACSGTGTEQYF
TGTGCCTGTTCCGGGACAGGGACAGAGCAGTACTTC
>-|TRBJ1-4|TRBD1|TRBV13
CASSPVGTGVMEKLFF
TGTGCCAGCAGCCCAGTCGGGACAGGGGTAATGGAAAAACTGTTTTTT
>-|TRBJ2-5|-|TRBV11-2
CASSRRTPVQETQYF
TGTGCCAGCAGCCGTCGAACACCCGTTCAAGAGACCCAGTACTTC
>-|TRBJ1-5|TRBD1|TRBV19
CASSTGDRGNQPQHF
TGTGCCAGTAGTACCGGGGACAGGGGCAATCAGCCCCAGCATTTT
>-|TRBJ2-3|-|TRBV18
CASSPLPDTQYF
TGTGCCAGCTCACCGCTACCGGATACGCAGTATTTT
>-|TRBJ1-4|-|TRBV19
CASSIGAGLATNEKLFF
TGTGCCAGTAGTATAGGCGCAGGGCTGGCAACTAATGAAAAACTGTTTTTT
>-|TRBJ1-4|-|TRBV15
CATSRVWGGNEKLLF
TGTGCCACCAGCAGAGTATGGGGAGGGAATGAAAAACTGCTTTTT
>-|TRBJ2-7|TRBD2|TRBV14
CASSPSPGGLPKYEQYF
TGTGCCAGCAGCCCCTCTCCGGGAGGCCTCCCCAAATACGAGCAGTACTTC
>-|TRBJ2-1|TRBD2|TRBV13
CASSLRTSAYNEQFF
TGTGCCAGCAGCTTAAGGACTAGCGCTTACAATGAGCAGTTCTTC
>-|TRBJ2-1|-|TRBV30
CAWSVIRGVLGGYNEQFF
TGTGCCTGGAGTGTAATTCGGGGAGTTTTGGGTGGATACAATGAGCAGTTCTTC
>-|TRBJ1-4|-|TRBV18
CASSRSAGEKLFF
TGTGCCAGCTCACGGTCGGCGGGAGAAAAACTGTTTTTT
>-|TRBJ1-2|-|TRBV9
CASSRDTNYGYTF
TGTGCCAGCAGCCGGGACACAAACTATGGCTACACCTTC
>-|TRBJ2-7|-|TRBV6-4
CASSPRGLIYEQYF
TGTGCCAGCAGCCCCAGGGGATTGATATACGAGCAGTACTTC
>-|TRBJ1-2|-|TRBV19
CASSIPLGRNYGYTF
TGTGCCAGTAGTATCCCCCTGGGCAGGAACTATGGCTACACCTTC
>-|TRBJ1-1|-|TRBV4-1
CASSHRGGPNTEAFF
TGCGCCAGCAGCCACCGGGGGGGGCCGAACACTGAAGCTTTCTTT